The rows below give T cell receptor beta chains drawn from one sample of a study of blood T cell repertoires in COVID-19. The assay was immunoSEQ multiplex PCR, and TCRdb's table has in-frame clones only and misses some. The sample has roughly 270,000 clones, roughly 87% seen once. Specimen: peripheral blood. These receptors all stem from a man aged 18 to 29 with active or convalescent COVID-19. CDR3s include the opening cysteine and the closing phenylalanine or tryptophan.

j_call v_call cdr3_aa
TRBJ2-1 TRBV4-3 CASSQERSGGLGKQFF
TRBJ1-2 TRBV29-1 CSVSADEGGYTF
TRBJ2-7 TRBV5-6 CASSSRGGEQYF
TRBJ1-5 TRBV27 CASREGYSNQPQHF
TRBJ2-5 TRBV6-5 CASSYTEKETQYF
TRBJ1-4 TRBV7-3 CASQRGIGEKLFF
TRBJ1-5 TRBV19 CASSIGSYSNQPQHF
TRBJ1-4 TRBV6-2/TRBV6-3 CASSPRTATINEKLFF
TRBJ2-6 TRBV29-1 CSVDPGSGANVLTF
TRBJ1-1 TRBV25-1 CASRDSMNTEAFF
TRBJ2-1 TRBV29-1 CSAGLAGDNEQFF
TRBJ1-5 TRBV7-8 CASSLYGTANNQPQHF
TRBJ1-6 TRBV7-9 CASSLEQYNSPLHF
TRBJ1-2 TRBV29-1 CSVPRGGRNYGYTF
TRBJ1-4 TRBV5-1 CASSLSRRVDEKLFF
TRBJ1-2 TRBV10-3 CAISDGGYGYTF
TRBJ2-7 TRBV24-1 CATRRDRPCFCSYEQYF
TRBJ1-1 TRBV5-6 CASRRTGTGAGTEAFF